This T cell receptor beta chain was identified during a study of cytomegalovirus exposure and HLA in healthy donors. The study's findings and limits: Cytomegalovirus-associated status was assigned to 150 or so TCR beta chains.

In the case of this clone: What it recognizes is unknown.

TCRdb keeps only in-frame clones here, not all; method: immunoSEQ multiplex PCR. The table has about 73,000 clones, approximately 94% seen once. There are 13 residues in the CDR3. Germline V gene data show CDR1 as SEHNR and CDR2 as FQNEAQ (reference sequence). The V and J ends lost 3 bases and 3 bases respectively, with 9 bases between them. The rearrangement joins TRBV7-9 to TRBJ2-7; D is possibly TRBD2 (6 bases). The sequencing sample was made of PBMCs. The sequence derives from a woman aged 18-29 years in good health and CMV-seropositive. The CDR3 region has the DNA TGTGCCAGCAGCTTCGGGGAGGTCTACGAGCAGTACTTC. Protein product: CASSFGEVYEQYF.